This TCR beta chain was captured by sequencing in a study of CD8+ T cells in alopecia areata. The treatment here: oral pan-JAK inhibitor, 5-10 mg twice daily. Lesional scalp tissue (obtained by punch biopsy) and peripheral blood were collected from alopecia areata patients. General observations from the study: Lesional scalp, notably in alopecia totalis/universalis, had clonality above that of normal scalp.

The CDR3 covers 18 residues. V was clipped by 0 bases and J by 5 bases; unmatched bases: 10. Looked up from germline, CDR1 is MGHRA and CDR2 is YSYEKL. Extraction and reverse transcription of RNA yielded cDNA as the sequencing template. Profiling relied on immunoSEQ multiplex PCR, and the TCRdb table lists in-frame clones only, not all of them. The sample includes some 150,000 clones, 86% of them seen just once. In regard to this clone: Its matching antigen is unknown.

This material consisted of CD8+ T cells sorted from blood, taken at week 4, from a patient treated with tofacitinib. This sequence joins TRBV4-1 and TRBJ2-2, with TRBD2 identical over 9 bases. The sequence derives from a human donor with alopecia areata. CDR3 sequence (DNA): TGCGCCAGCAGCCAAGATCCAGCGGGGGGCGAATTTACCGGGGAGCTGTTTTTT. Protein product: CASSQDPAGGEFTGELFF.